The 25 T cell receptor beta chains listed next were all sequenced from one sample in a study of Graves' ophthalmopathy and Graves' hyperthyroidism. From RNA, the CDR3 regions of TCR beta chains were amplified and sequenced. First-round RT-PCR employed HTBI primers, with a second-round multiplex PCR after it. TCRdb itself ran the multiplex PCR reads through MiXCR, one entry per CDR3 protein. This table has about 380,000 distinct CDR3 sequences, approximately 15% appearing once. Sequenced sample: peripheral blood. These receptors came from a woman between 18 and 29 years old with stable Graves' hyperthyroidism.

This clonotype has a count of ten or more. The V gene is TRBV15, the J gene TRBJ1-1; D is perhaps TRBD1 (5 bases). V dropped 0 bases and J dropped 4 bases, with 9 bases sitting between them. CDR1 is LNHNV, CDR2 YYDKDF, per germline (reference sequence). CDR3 length: 14 residues. The CDR3 spells CATSREITGTEAFF. CDR3 nucleotides: TGTGCCACCAGCAGAGAAATAACAGGCACTGAAGCTTTCTTT.

This clonotype was detected ten times or more. CDR3 nucleotide sequence: TGTGCCAGTAGAGGGAGGGGGGTCCAAGAGACCCAGTACTTC. Its protein product is CASRGRGVQETQYF. The rearrangement uses TRBV19 and TRBJ2-5; the D gene is possibly TRBD2 (7 bases). V lost 6 bases, J lost 1 base, and 12 bases lay in between. Germline V CDR1 and CDR2: LNHDA, SQIVND (reference sequence). This CDR3 comprises 14 residues.

In this sample, this clonotype turned up many times. The chain combines TRBV6-5 with TRBJ1-6; a possible D gene is TRBD1 (6 bases). The germline CDR1 and CDR2 sequences are MNHEY and SVGAGI. The CDR3 contains 16 residues. Trimming removed 4 bases at V and 0 bases at J, with 10 bases between. CDR3 protein: CASSFRTDSYNSPLHF. The CDR3 DNA is TGTGCCAGCAGTTTTCGGACAGACTCCTATAATTCACCCCTCCACTTT.

This clonotype showed up many times. This chain uses TRBV7-2 with TRBJ2-5, with 12 nucleotides matching TRBD2. The CDR3 is made up of 16 amino acids. The germline gives CDR1 SGHTA, CDR2 FQGNSA. The trim removed 5 bases at V and 5 bases at J, leaving 9 bases unmatched. CDR3 residues: CASSRGLAGSQETQYF. In DNA, the CDR3 is TGTGCCAGCAGCCGCGGACTAGCGGGGAGTCAGGAGACCCAGTACTTC.

In its sample, this clonotype was seen many times. V and J are TRBV20-1 and TRBJ2-7; the match to TRBD1 covers 7 bases. Germline trimming cut 5 bases from V and 3 bases from J; bases unmatched to any gene: 4. CDR1 is DFQATT and CDR2 is SNEGSKA in the germline V gene (reference sequence). The CDR3 consists of 12 residues. CDR3 nucleotides: TGCAGTGCTTACCGGGACAGCTACGAGCAGTACTTC. Translation gives CSAYRDSYEQYF.

The table lists this clonotype with many counts. This sequence joins TRBV6-1 and TRBJ1-1, with D possibly TRBD1 on 6 matching bases. Germline V lookup: CDR1 MNHNS, CDR2 SASEGT. V lost 10 bases to trimming and J lost 10 bases, with 13 bases between them. CDR3 length: 10 residues. CDR3 loop: CATWRGAAFF. The CDR3 DNA sequence: TGTGCCACCTGGAGGGGGGCAGCTTTCTTT.

This clonotype was observed a handful of times. This could be a read error, since a much larger clone is one nucleotide away. The rearrangement uses TRBV20-1 and TRBJ2-5; D might be TRBD1 (6 bases). Germline CDR1 is DFQATT and CDR2 is SNEGSKA (reference sequence). The V and J ends lost 3 bases and 1 base respectively, with 15 bases between them. This CDR3 is built from 15 residues. CDR3 amino acids: CSASDARGGQETQYF. CDR3 DNA: TGCAGTGCTAGCGATGCAAGAGGGGGCCAAGAGACCCAGTACTTC.

Ten or more counts support this clonotype. V gene TRBV12-3 or TRBV12-4 combines with J gene TRBJ1-1, with 8 bases aligning to TRBD1. This CDR3 contains 14 residues. V trimming: 5 bases; J trimming: 1 base; junction bases outside the gene matches: 3. Here the CDR3 reads CASSIGTGNTEAFF. DNA for the CDR3: TGTGCCAGCAGTATCGGGACAGGGAACACTGAAGCTTTCTTT.

This clonotype occurred many times. The rearrangement links TRBV6-1 to TRBJ2-7; D is unresolved. CDR1 is MNHNS, CDR2 SASEGT, per germline. V was clipped by 4 bases and J by 0 bases, with 10 bases between them. The CDR3 runs 14 residues. The DNA for the CDR3 is TGTGCCAGCAGTGTAAAAGGGTACTCCTACGAGCAGTACTTC. Protein: CASSVKGYSYEQYF.

This clonotype was recorded at least ten times. Here the CDR3 DNA reads TGTGCCAGCAGCCAAGATAGGGCAGGGGATCAGCCCCAGCATTTT. Amino acids: CASSQDRAGDQPQHF. The gene calls are TRBV4-2 and TRBJ1-5; D may be TRBD1 (6 bases). Germline V CDR1 and CDR2: LGHNA, YNFKEQ. Deletions cut 0 bases from V and 5 bases from J, with 11 bases between. CDR3 length: 15 residues.

This clonotype showed up many times. The chain has TRBV6-5 and TRBJ2-5; weak D call: TRBD1 (5 bases). Per the germline V gene, CDR1 is MNHEY and CDR2 is SVGAGI. There are 18 residues in the CDR3. V lost 0 bases, J lost 2 bases, and 19 bases lay in between. CDR3 nucleotides: TGTGCCAGCAGTTACTCGAGTGGGAAGGGGCCTATTCAAGAGACCCAGTACTTC. Amino acids: CASSYSSGKGPIQETQYF.

This clonotype was seen many times. One end of the junction is discordant with germline, which a read error may explain. The chain is built from TRBV12-3 or TRBV12-4 and TRBJ1-5, with D possibly TRBD1 on 6 matching bases. This CDR3 has 16 residues. The CDR3 DNA is TGTGCCGGCAGTTTAGTACAGGGAGGGTGGAATCAGCCCCAGCATTTT. This sequence encodes CAGSLVQGGWNQPQHF.

Concerning this clonotype: A much larger clone lies a single base off, so this may be a read error. The chain combines TRBV12-3 or TRBV12-4 with TRBJ1-1, with 9 bases that match TRBD1. V lost 6 bases to trimming and J lost 5 bases; unmatched junction nucleotides: 7. This CDR3 comprises 14 residues. The CDR3 sequence: CASSPNRGRTEAFF. The CDR3 nucleotides read TGTGCCAGCAGCCCGAACAGGGGGCGGACTGAAGCTTTCTTT.

This rearrangement joins TRBV10-2 to TRBJ1-1; the D gene is possibly TRBD1 (5 bases). Germline CDR1 and CDR2: WSHSY and SAAADI. This CDR3 has 16 residues. Trimming took off 1 base at V and 0 bases at J, with 12 bases between the two ends. The CDR3 spells CASSEWPLDMNTEAFF. Here the CDR3 DNA reads TGCGCCAGCAGTGAGTGGCCCCTGGACATGAACACTGAAGCTTTCTTT.

Many counts were recorded for this clonotype. This sequence joins TRBV19 and TRBJ1-1, with D unclear. The CDR3 runs 11 residues. In germline, CDR1 is LNHDA, CDR2 SQIVND (reference sequence). Trimming took 7 bases from V and 11 from J, leaving 14 bases between them. Written as DNA, the CDR3 is TGTGCCAGTACCACCTTCGCAAGGGCTTTCTTT. Translating gives CASTTFARAFF.

This clonotype has at least ten counts. This chain connects TRBV18 to TRBJ1-2, with TRBD1 matching 7 bases. CDR1 KGHSH and CDR2 LQKENI come from the germline V gene. V lost 3 bases and J lost 2; bases outside the gene matches: 3. CDR3 length: 14 residues. The CDR3 nucleotides read TGTGCCAGCTCACCGTGGGGACAGAACTATGGCTACACCTTC. Amino acids: CASSPWGQNYGYTF.

This clonotype has just one count. The junction does not match germline at one end; this may be a read error. The V call is TRBV19, the J call TRBJ1-2, with D uncertain. CDR3 length: 11 residues. Germline V gene sequence: CDR1 LNHDA, CDR2 SQIVND (reference sequence). This chain's CDR3 is CASRRLYGHTF. In DNA, the CDR3 is TGTGCCAGTAGACGGCTCTATGGCCACACCTTC.

The chain combines TRBV19 with TRBJ1-5, with no clear D. Trimming shortened V by 3 bases and J by 2 bases, and 8 bases separated the two germline ends. The CDR3 loop spans 14 amino acids. Germline values: CDR1 LNHDA, CDR2 SQIVND (reference sequence). The CDR3: CASSMWGGNQPQHF. The CDR3 nucleotides are TGTGCCAGTAGTATGTGGGGAGGCAATCAGCCCCAGCATTTT. Complete variable domain (other parts from reference TRBV19 and TRBJ1-5): DGGITQSPKYLFRKEGQNVTLSCEQNLNHDAMYWYRQDPGQGLRLIYYSQIVNDFQKGDIAEGYSVSREKKESFPLTVTSAQKNPTAFYLCASSMWGGNQPQHFGDGTRLSIL.

The sample holds many counts of this clonotype. The genes are TRBV13 and TRBJ2-2, with 7 bases fitting TRBD2. CDR1 and CDR2 (germline): PRHDT, FYEKMQ (reference sequence). The CDR3 extends over 15 amino acids. With 4 bases clipped from V and 5 bases from J, the junction kept 7 bases outside the gene matches. CDR3 in amino acids: CASSYQRGGTGELFF. The CDR3 DNA reads as TGTGCCAGCAGCTACCAGCGGGGAGGGACCGGGGAGCTGTTTTTT.

Ten or more counts support this clonotype. V is TRBV7-8 and J is TRBJ1-1; no reliable D call. V was trimmed by 2 bases and J by 0 bases, leaving 10 bases between them. CDR1 and CDR2 (germline): SGHVS, FQNEAQ. CDR3 length: 15 residues. CDR3 nucleotide sequence: TGTGCCAGCAGCTTATTTCCTAACATGAACACTGAAGCTTTCTTT. Protein product: CASSLFPNMNTEAFF.

This clonotype was counted only a few times. The chain carries TRBV2 and TRBJ1-2; 7 bases agree with TRBD1. CDR1 is SNHLY and CDR2 is FYNNEI in the germline V gene. The trim removed 3 bases at V and 2 bases at J, leaving 3 bases unmatched. The CDR3 has 14 residues. Here the CDR3 DNA reads TGTGCCAGCAGTGAGCTACAGGGGAACTATGGCTACACCTTC. Protein sequence: CASSELQGNYGYTF.

The rearrangement links TRBV7-9 to TRBJ1-2; D is undetermined. Per germline, CDR1 SEHNR and CDR2 FQNEAQ (reference sequence). Trimming took 4 bases from V and 4 from J, leaving 13 bases between them. The CDR3 sequence is 14 residues long. CDR3 amino acids: CASSYLPRPYGYTF. As DNA, the CDR3 is TGTGCCAGCAGCTATTTACCCCGACCCTATGGCTACACCTTC.

This clonotype was counted many times. The chain couples TRBV2 to TRBJ1-1; D gene unclear. The CDR3 is made up of 13 amino acids. Germline V lookup: CDR1 SNHLY, CDR2 FYNNEI. V lost 5 bases to trimming and J lost 3 bases, with 10 bases between them. In DNA form, the CDR3 reads TGTGCCAGCAGTCTGGGGATGGACACTGAAGCTTTCTTT. Translated, it gives CASSLGMDTEAFF.

This clonotype has at least ten counts. V is TRBV9 and J is TRBJ2-5; TRBD1 matches at 9 bases. V was pared by 3 bases and J by 5 bases, with 14 bases of the junction left unmatched. Germline V gene sequence: CDR1 SGDLS, CDR2 YYNGEE. The CDR3 contains 17 residues. The CDR3 loop reads CASSASPGQGTAETQYF. The CDR3 DNA sequence: TGTGCCAGCAGCGCCTCCCCGGGACAGGGAACCGCCGAGACCCAGTACTTC.

There are a few counts of this clonotype. A much bigger clone sits one base away, suggesting this may be a read error. This is likely a read error, given that the CDR3 carries no conserved phenylalanine or tryptophan at its end. This rearrangement joins TRBV12-3 or TRBV12-4 to TRBJ1-2, with D unresolved. V was cut by 11 bases and J by 0 bases, with 4 bases left in between. The CDR3 contains 10 residues. The CDR3 here is CAAPNYGYTV. The CDR3 region has the DNA TGTGCCGCCCCTAACTATGGCTACACCGTC.